Below, one TCR beta chain is given with its context. Its antigen is currently unknown. 13 Jbeta primers and 60 Vbeta primers were used for the PCR. Sequencing was performed with immunoSEQ multiplex PCR; in TCRdb, only in-frame clones are kept and a portion is missing. The profile covers around 200,000 clones, with over 75% appearing a single time and 2.5% to 3.5% taken by the ten largest. The data belong to a study of cytomegalovirus exposure and HLA in healthy donors. General observations from the study: Immune exposure data for these donors was limited to CMV serostatus.

The germline CDR1 and CDR2 sequences are LNHDA and SQIVND (reference sequence). The CDR3 is made up of 14 amino acids. V lost 3 bases to trimming and J lost 5 bases, with 14 bases between them. This chain uses TRBV19 with TRBJ2-7; D call uncertain. This sequence originates from a female donor in good health and CMV-seronegative. Sequencing input: PBMCs. CDR3 DNA: TGTGCCAGTAGTATTCACCCTAAGTTGGACGAGCAGTACTTC. This codes for CASSIHPKLDEQYF. The variable domain in full, completed from reference TRBV19 and TRBJ2-7, reads DGGITQSPKYLFRKEGQNVTLSCEQNLNHDAMYWYRQDPGQGLRLIYYSQIVNDFQKGDIAEGYSVSREKKESFPLTVTSAQKNPTAFYLCASSIHPKLDEQYFGPGTRLTVT.